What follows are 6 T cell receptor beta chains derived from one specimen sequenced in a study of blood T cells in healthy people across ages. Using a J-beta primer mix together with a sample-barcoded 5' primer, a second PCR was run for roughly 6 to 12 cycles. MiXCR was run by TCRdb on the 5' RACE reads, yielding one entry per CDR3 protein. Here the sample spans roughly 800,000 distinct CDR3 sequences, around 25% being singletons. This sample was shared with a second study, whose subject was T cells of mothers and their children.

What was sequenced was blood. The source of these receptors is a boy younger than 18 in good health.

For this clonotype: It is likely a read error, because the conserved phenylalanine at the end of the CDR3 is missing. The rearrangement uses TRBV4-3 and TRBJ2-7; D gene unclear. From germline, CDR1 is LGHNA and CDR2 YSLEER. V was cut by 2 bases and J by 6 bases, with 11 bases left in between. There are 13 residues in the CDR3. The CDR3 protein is CASSQTGRPEQYI. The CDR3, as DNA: TGCGCCAGCAGCCAAACTGGGCGGCCCGAGCAGTACATC.

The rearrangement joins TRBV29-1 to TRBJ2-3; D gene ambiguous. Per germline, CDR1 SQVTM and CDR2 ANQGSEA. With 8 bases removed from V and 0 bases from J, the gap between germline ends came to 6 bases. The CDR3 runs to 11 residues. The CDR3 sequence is CSPVSTDTQYF. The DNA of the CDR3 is TGCAGCCCCGTAAGCACAGATACGCAGTATTTT.

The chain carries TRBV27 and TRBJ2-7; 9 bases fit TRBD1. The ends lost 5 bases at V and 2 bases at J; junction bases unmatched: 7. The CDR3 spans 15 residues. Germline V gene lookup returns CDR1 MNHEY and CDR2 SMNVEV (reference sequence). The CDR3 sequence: CASSAPGQGTYEQYF. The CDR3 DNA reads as TGTGCCAGCAGTGCGCCGGGACAGGGAACCTACGAGCAGTACTTC.

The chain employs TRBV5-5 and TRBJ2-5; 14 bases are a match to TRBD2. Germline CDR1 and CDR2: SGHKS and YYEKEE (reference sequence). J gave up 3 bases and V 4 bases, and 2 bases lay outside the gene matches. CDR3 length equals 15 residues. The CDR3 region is CASSAGLAGEETQYF. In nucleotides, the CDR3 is TGTGCCAGCAGCGCGGGACTAGCGGGGGAAGAGACCCAGTACTTC.

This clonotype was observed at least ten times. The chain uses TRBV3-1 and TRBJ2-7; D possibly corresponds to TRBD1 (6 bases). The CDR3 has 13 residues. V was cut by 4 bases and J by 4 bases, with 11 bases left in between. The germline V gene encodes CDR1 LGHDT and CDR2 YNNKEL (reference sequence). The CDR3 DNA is TGTGCCAGCAGCCCGCTCACAGGGTACGAGCAGTACTTC. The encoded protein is CASSPLTGYEQYF.

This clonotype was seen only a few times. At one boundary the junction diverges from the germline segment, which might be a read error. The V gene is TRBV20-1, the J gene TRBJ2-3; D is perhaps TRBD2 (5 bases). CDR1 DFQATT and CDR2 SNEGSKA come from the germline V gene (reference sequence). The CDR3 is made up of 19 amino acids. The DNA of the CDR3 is TGCAGTGCTAGAGTCTCGATAGGGAGTGTGTTCGGAGGCACAGATGCGCAGTATTTT. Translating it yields CSARVSIGSVFGGTDAQYF.